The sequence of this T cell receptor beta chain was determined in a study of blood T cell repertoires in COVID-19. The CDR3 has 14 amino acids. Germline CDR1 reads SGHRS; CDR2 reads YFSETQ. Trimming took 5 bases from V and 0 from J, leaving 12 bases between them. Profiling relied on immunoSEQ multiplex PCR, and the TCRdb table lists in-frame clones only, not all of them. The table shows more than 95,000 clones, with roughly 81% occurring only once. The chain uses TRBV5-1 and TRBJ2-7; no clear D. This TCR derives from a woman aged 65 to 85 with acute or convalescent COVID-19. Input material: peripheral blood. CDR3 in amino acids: CASRFEAHSYEQYF. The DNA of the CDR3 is TGCGCCAGCAGGTTTGAGGCCCACTCCTACGAGCAGTACTTC.